This T cell receptor beta chain was recovered during a study of T cell repertoires in cytomegalovirus infection. Study at large: It was the public TCR beta signatures that indicated both CMV infection and matching HLA type. Study-wide points: Frequencies of public TCR beta families were cumulated, and this identified carriers of CMV plus the relevant HLA. The ex vivo response showed dominance by HLA-C-restricted CMV-specific TCR beta clonotypes.

V lost 6 bases and J lost 0, with 12 bases in between. CDR3 length equals 15 residues. In its sample, this clonotype was seen many times. What it binds is not known. TCRdb fed the reads into MiXCR, producing one record per CDR3 protein. The sample yields a few hundred thousand distinct CDR3 sequences, 9.1% seen once. Sequencing used PBMCs. The chain uses TRBV12-3 or TRBV12-4 and TRBJ1-5; D is possibly TRBD1 (6 bases). The receptor was derived from a human donor in good health (CMV status not recorded). Some clones in this sample may be carry-over from other donors' samples. The CDR3: CASRTTGNSNQPQHF. The CDR3 coding sequence is TGTGCCAGCAGGACGACAGGTAATAGCAATCAGCCCCAGCATTTT.